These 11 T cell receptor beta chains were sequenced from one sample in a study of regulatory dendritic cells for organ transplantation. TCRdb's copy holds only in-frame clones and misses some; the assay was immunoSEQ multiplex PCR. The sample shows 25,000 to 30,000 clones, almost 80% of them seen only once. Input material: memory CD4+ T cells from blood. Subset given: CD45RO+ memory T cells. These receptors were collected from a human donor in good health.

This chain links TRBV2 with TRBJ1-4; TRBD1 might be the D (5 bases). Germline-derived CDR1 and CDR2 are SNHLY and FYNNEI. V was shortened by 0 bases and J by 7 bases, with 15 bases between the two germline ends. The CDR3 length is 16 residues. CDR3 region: CASSEARIGTGEKLFF. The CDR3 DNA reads TGTGCCAGCAGTGAAGCGCGGATAGGGACGGGTGAAAAACTGTTTTTT.

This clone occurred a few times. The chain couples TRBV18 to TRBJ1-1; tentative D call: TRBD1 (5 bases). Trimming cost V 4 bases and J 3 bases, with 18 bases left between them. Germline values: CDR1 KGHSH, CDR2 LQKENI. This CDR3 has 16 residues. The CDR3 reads CASSLMEGLGHTEAFF. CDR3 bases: TGTGCCAGCTCACTCATGGAGGGGCTTGGGCACACTGAAGCTTTCTTT.

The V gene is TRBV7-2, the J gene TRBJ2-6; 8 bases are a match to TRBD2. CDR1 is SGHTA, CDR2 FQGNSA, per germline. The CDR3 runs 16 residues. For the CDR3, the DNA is TGTTGCGGCGGGGGGCCGGACAACTCTGGGGCCAACGTCCTGACTTTC. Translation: CCGGGPDNSGANVLTF.

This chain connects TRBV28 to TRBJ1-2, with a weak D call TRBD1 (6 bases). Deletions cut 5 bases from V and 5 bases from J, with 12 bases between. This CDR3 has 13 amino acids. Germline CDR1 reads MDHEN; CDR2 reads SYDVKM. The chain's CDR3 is CASSGGGGYGYTF. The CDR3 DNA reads TGTGCCAGCAGTGGAGGGGGGGGATATGGCTACACCTTC.

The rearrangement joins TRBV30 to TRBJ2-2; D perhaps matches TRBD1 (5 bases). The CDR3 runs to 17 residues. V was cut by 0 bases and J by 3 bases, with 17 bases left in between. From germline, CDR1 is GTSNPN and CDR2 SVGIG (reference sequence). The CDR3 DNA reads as TGTGCCTGGAGTGTCGCCCGGATTCCCAGGGACACCGGGGAGCTGTTTTTT. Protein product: CAWSVARIPRDTGELFF.

The CDR3 nucleotides read TGCGCCAGCAGCCAAGAACTCTTAGGACTAGCGGGGAACACAGATACGCAGTATTTT. As protein: CASSQELLGLAGNTDTQYF. This chain links TRBV4-3 with TRBJ2-3; 12 bases align to TRBD2. Trimming at V came to 0 bases and at J to 2 bases, leaving 9 bases not matched to a gene. Per the germline V gene, CDR1 is LGHNA and CDR2 is YSLEER. The length of the CDR3 is 19 residues.

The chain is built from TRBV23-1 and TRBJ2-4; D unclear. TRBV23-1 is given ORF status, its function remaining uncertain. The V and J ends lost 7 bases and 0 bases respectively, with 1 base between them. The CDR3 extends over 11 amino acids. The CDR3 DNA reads TGCGCCAGCAAAGCCAAAAACATTCAGTACTTC. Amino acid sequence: CASKAKNIQYF.

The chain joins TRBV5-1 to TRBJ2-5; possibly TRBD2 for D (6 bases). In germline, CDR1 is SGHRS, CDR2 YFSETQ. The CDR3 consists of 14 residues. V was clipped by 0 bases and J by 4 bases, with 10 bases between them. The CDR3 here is CASSLVGGGETQYF. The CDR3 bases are TGCGCCAGCAGCTTGGTCGGGGGAGGAGAGACCCAGTACTTC.

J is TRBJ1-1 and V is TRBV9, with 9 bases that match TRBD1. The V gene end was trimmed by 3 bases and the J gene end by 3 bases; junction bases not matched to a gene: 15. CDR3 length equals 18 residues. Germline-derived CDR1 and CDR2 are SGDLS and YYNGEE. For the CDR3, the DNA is TGTGCCAGCAGCGCGAGTACAGGGGGCGGTGGGAGCCACACTGAAGCTTTCTTT. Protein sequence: CASSASTGGGGSHTEAFF.

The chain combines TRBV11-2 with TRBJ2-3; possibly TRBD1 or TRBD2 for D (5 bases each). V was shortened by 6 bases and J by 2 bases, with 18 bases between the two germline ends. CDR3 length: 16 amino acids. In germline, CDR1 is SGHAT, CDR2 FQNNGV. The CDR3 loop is CASRLQGGTYTDTQYF. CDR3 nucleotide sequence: TGTGCCAGCAGACTCCAGGGTGGGACCTACACAGATACGCAGTATTTT.

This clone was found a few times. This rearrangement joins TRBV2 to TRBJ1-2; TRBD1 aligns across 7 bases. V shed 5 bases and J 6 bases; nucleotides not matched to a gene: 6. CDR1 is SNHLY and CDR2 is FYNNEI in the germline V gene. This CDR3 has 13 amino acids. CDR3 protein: CASSRQGLNGYTF. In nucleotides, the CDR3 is TGTGCCAGCAGTAGACAGGGATTGAATGGCTACACCTTC.